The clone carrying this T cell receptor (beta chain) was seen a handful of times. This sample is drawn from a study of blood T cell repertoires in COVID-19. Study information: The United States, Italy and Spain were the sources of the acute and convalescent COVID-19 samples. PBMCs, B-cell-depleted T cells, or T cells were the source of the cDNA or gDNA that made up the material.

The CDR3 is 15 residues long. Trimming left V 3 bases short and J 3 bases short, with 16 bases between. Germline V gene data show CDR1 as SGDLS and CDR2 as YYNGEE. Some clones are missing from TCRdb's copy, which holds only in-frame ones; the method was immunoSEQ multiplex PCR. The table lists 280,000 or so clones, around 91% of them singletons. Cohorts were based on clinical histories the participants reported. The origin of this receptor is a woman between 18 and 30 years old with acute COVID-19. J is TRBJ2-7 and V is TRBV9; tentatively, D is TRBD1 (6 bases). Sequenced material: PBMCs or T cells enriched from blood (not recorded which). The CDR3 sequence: CASSADRDMSYEQYF. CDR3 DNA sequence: TGTGCCAGCAGCGCGGACCGGGACATGAGCTACGAGCAGTACTTC.